A single T cell receptor (beta chain) is shown here with its context. In its sample, this clone was seen a few times. It has no known antigen specificity. No quality values exist for individual bases; no much larger clone is one base distant. The cohort comprised under 700 healthy bone marrow donors. At the time of sampling, all cohort members were nominally healthy, though unrecorded immune exposures were likely present. The donor was CMV seropositive and belonged to the group of over 250 seropositive cohort members. Every donor gave a peripheral blood sample, and the peripheral blood mononuclear cells from that sample were used for TCR beta sequencing. Genomic DNA extraction from the blood cell samples was performed with the Qiagen DNeasy Blood Extraction Kit. This record belongs to a study of cytomegalovirus exposure and HLA in healthy donors (dated by TCRdb to 2017 to 2019). Study-wide context: An earlier analysis of several hundred of the donors reported under 300 Gb of sequence data and about 120 million unique TCR beta sequences obtained from 180 million or so T cells. Rather than using new phenotypic data, the later analysis identified candidate immune exposures from TCR beta sequences and from how often those sequences occurred across donors. The study used immunosequencing to profile the T cell repertoires of 666 subjects and linked those repertoires to cytomegalovirus serostatus. Roughly 5 DR-DQ haplotypes were treated as single units for association and clustering because of strong linkage in the cohort. To predict cytomegalovirus infection status, the study combined high-throughput TCR immunosequencing, statistical association of individual TCRs with disease status, and machine learning. On average, over 200,000 unique TCR beta nucleotide sequences were sequenced per donor among 350 to 400 genotyped donors of the cohort, with roughly 20% of those sequences being non-productive. Genome-wide SNP genotypes for about 55% of the roughly 670 donors were used in a later genetic analysis, which treated that subset as a discovery cohort. Along with the roughly 700-subject first cohort, a separate validation cohort of over 90 different subjects was used. Alongside the repertoire data, information on donor age, sex, ethnicity and CMV serostatus was compiled. To study patterns of TCR occurrence, a later analysis re-analyzed previously published TCR beta repertoires from around 700 donors and added high-resolution HLA genotyping. The aim of the study was to test whether cataloging public T cell receptors could identify signatures of past pathogen exposure. An earlier analysis of nearly 600 of the donors applied high-throughput TCR beta sequencing to assess whether each TCR beta V gene segment acted as functional or pseudogenic. Every repertoire in the discovery cohort had been generated on one and the same sequencing platform. HLA typing covered class I and class II loci at four-digit resolution. The genetic ancestry cluster associated with self-reported Caucasian donors included about 84% of the roughly 400 genotyped donors. The number of typed donors differed by locus: 629-630 for A, B, C, DRB1 and DQB1; some 500 for DQA1; 606 for DPA1; and roughly 450 for DPB1. An early release covering roughly 600 HLA-typed donors comprised roughly 300 gigabases of sequencing data and roughly 86 million unique TCR sequences. Here is what the overall study found, with its caveats: A later analysis found that most CMV-associated TCR beta chains appeared HLA-restricted, with HLA associations seemingly driven largely by CMV exposure. Correlated functional status among segregating V segments might be attributable to linkage disequilibrium, but an unknown experimental factor could not be ruled out. Immune exposure information for the cohort was limited to CMV serostatus. The 87-base-pair reads could not distinguish some IMGT-functional V segments, including TRBV6-2 and TRBV6-3, so those segments were excluded. In a later analysis, several top co-occurrence clusters were reported to appear linked to parvovirus B19, influenza, CMV and Epstein-Barr virus. In a later analysis, HLA-associated TCR beta chains showed more clonal expansion and lower generation probabilities than non-associated chains that were equally common. The study gave a list of about 150 TCR beta chains associated with cytomegalovirus. In vitro tests confirmed that three of the cytomegalovirus-associated TCR beta chains recognize cytomegalovirus antigens. Because some donors lacked HLA typing at each locus, the association tests relied only on the typed subset. A further reported finding was that TCR beta sequences accurately predicted the HLA-A and HLA-B alleles for most subjects in the first cohort. This cohort had only TCR beta chains sequenced, and the lack of alpha or paired-chain data limited which features could be detected. Across donors, most TCR sequences were observed very rarely, whereas some public TCRs were present in many individuals. A later genetic analysis associated a missense DCLRE1C variant with V-gene and J-gene trimming of TCR beta chains, and an independent cohort replicated the association. An earlier analysis of approximately 540 of the donors showed that most TCR beta V segments appeared in productive rearrangements either about 90% or about 30% of the time, which broadly matched IMGT annotations. In a later analysis, around 17,000 TCR beta sequences were associated with specific HLA alleles at a false discovery rate of 0.05. It was suggested by the authors that the approach could potentially be generalized to other disease states and immunological phenotypes. According to a later genetic analysis, donors in an Asian-associated ancestry cluster had fewer N-insertions in productive TCRs than the approximately 670-donor mean. In both the original and validation cohorts, the classifier was reported to diagnose cytomegalovirus status with high specificity and sensitivity. In a later analysis, the rate of TCR association differed among HLA loci, with DRB1 alleles having the most associated TCRs and HLA-C alleles having the fewest. When HLA alleles, especially DR and DQ, strongly co-occurred, attributing TCR associations to individual alleles was difficult. Because counts were too low, some 17 rarely observed V segments, including chromosome 9 orphons, were excluded from the earlier analysis of some 540 of the donors. A cluster of highly shared sequence variants was judged likely to represent a technical artifact of the sequencing pipeline. Roughly uniform sequencing depth across donors was assumed in presence/absence analyses, although this assumption may not hold.

Library prep was done by the immunoSEQ multiplex PCR assay. For the multiplex PCR, a mixture combining 60 forward primers for TCR Vbeta segments and 13 reverse primers for TCR Jbeta segments was used. A multiplex PCR assay on genomic DNA amplified the CDR3 region of rearranged TCR beta genes. On the Illumina HiSeq System, the amplified TCR beta libraries were sequenced as 87-base-pair reads. The study's own analysis went as follows. A later analysis counted tens of millions of unique TCR beta chains across the 650 to 800 repertoires, and some 12 million of these chains were shared by at least two donors. Raw reads were error-corrected and collapsed into unique sequences with a nearest-neighbor algorithm that merged closely related sequences to remove PCR and sequencing errors. To assign V, D and J gene segments, CDR3 sequences were aligned to IMGT reference sequences. For a sequence to be retained, a match of at least six nucleotides was required to both a V gene segment and a J gene segment. Rearrangements were called productive when the CDR3 lacked stop codons and stayed in frame with V and J; all others were non-productive. Following IMGT convention, CDR3 was defined as the stretch from the second conserved V-encoded cysteine to the conserved J-encoded phenylalanine. The earlier analysis of 587 of the donors excluded sequences that lacked an unambiguous match to a single V gene segment. An earlier analysis of several hundred of the donors called V segments functional above 56.7% productive rearrangements and segregating when the between-donor standard deviation exceeded 5%. A statistical classification framework was developed to diagnose cytomegalovirus status using the catalog of TCR beta chain sequences. In a later analysis, V and J genes were assigned by comparing TCR nucleotide sequences against IMGT/GENE-DB human TR gene sequences. Using the TCRdist pipeline, a later analysis assigned CDR3 sequences along with most-parsimonious VDJ recombination scenarios. In a later analysis, every TCR beta chain was defined by the combination of its CDR3 amino acid sequence and its V-gene family, and reads without a unique V-gene family were dropped. To address suspected cross-contamination and a sequencing artifact, a later analysis removed under 600 highly shared, low-generation-probability nucleotide sequences. For each public chain, a later analysis derived a clonal expansion index from normalized ranks of inferred template counts within each repertoire. Generation probabilities in a later analysis came from a VDJ recombination model fitted to out-of-frame rearrangements, and those results were checked against IGoR. Hypergeometric tests were used in a later analysis to score TCR-TCR, TCR-HLA and TCR-CMV co-occurrence, with a repertoire-size bias correction applied to the TCR pairs. A later analysis estimated false discovery rates by permuting HLA or CMV assignments 20 times. In a later analysis, co-occurring TCRs were grouped using DBSCAN, and TCRdist sequence similarity was added for clustering within HLA-allele-positive subsets. Co-occurrence clustering excluded repertoires with fewer than 30,000 or more than 120,000 public chains, plus five with anomalous nucleotide sharing. Here the immuneACCESS table is served through TCRdb, limited to in-frame sequences with V and J called. Missing clones are a known gap in these copies; in checked studies unresolved V genes cover under half, and the rest lacks a known reason. V, J and clone size were drawn from that table, and D and trimming were deduced from the DNA. The sample table shows about 82,000 clones, and about 74% are seen once. The ten most abundant clones make up roughly 6.1% of the sample.

The CDR3 runs 15 amino acids, cysteine and phenylalanine included. Only the CDR3 region is kept as DNA, spanning 45 bases read in frame from base 1. CDR1 and CDR2 are drawn from the germline V gene: MNHNS, SASEGT. At the junction V is shortened by 2 bases and J by 6 bases; bases outside the gene matches: 5. The chain joins TRBV6-1 to TRBJ1-2; TRBD1 lines up with 11 middle nucleotides. Sample: PBMCs. The receptor was derived from a woman aged 50 to 60 in good health and CMV-seropositive. DNA sequence: TGTGCCAGCAGTGAAATTGGACAGGGGGCCGATGGCTACACCTTC. Translated, it reads CASSEIGQGADGYTF.